These T cell receptor beta chains were read from a single sample in a study of identical twins. TCRdb re-called the 5' RACE reads through MiXCR, storing one row per CDR3 protein. Altogether about 200,000 distinct CDR3 sequences are present, over 9.5% being singletons, with the ten largest covering about a tenth. Sequenced: memory T cells sorted from blood. Receptors were obtained from a man aged 50-60 years in good health. Both conserved end residues are part of each CDR3. The order of the fields is J gene, D gene, clone size, V gene, CDR3 protein, CDR3 DNA. A D gene is named only where the DNA matches it firmly. Rows may omit the clone size; those that give it use once, few, many or a size class.

TRBJ1-2 TRBD1 few TRBV25-1 CASSESGTGPYTF TGTGCCAGCAGTGAATCCGGGACAGGGCCCTACACCTTC
TRBJ2-1 - many TRBV28 CASSLVYEQFF TGTGCCAGCAGTTTGGTTTATGAGCAGTTCTTC
TRBJ2-7 TRBD1 - TRBV4-1 CASSQLQGAGYEQYF TGCGCCAGCAGCCAGTTACAGGGGGCTGGTTACGAGCAGTACTTC
TRBJ1-2 TRBD1 many TRBV5-6 CASSFQGGNYGYTF TGTGCCAGCAGCTTCCAGGGGGGCAACTATGGCTACACCTTC
TRBJ2-7 TRBD2 - TRBV6-1 CASSLLGGYYEQYF TGTGCCAGCAGTCTATTGGGAGGGTACTACGAGCAGTACTTC
TRBJ2-2 - many TRBV28 CASSLRRISTGELFF TGTGCCAGCAGTTTACGGAGAATTAGCACCGGGGAGCTGTTTTTT
TRBJ2-4 - many TRBV12-3/TRBV12-4 CASNEGVLNIQYF TGTGCCAGCAACGAAGGGGTTTTAAACATTCAGTACTTC
TRBJ1-2 - few TRBV11-2 CASSTSWDNYGYTF TGTGCCAGCAGCACCTCATGGGATAACTATGGCTACACCTTC
TRBJ2-3 TRBD2 many TRBV12-3/TRBV12-4 CASSFSGGGTRTNTQYF TGTGCCAGCAGCTTTAGCGGGGGAGGGACCCGGACAAATACGCAGTATTTT
TRBJ2-7 - few TRBV9 CASSTGDSGEQYF TGTGCCAGCAGCACCGGGGACTCCGGCGAGCAGTACTTC
TRBJ2-1 - many TRBV5-5 CASSWGTPLNGDEQFF TGTGCCAGCAGCTGGGGGACACCGCTGAATGGGGATGAGCAGTTCTTC
TRBJ2-3 - many TRBV9 CASSVDDADTQYF TGTGCCAGCAGCGTAGATGATGCAGATACGCAGTATTTT
TRBJ2-1 - - TRBV18 CASSPLSSVEFNEQFF TGTGCCAGCTCACCATTATCCTCCGTTGAGTTTAATGAGCAGTTCTTC
TRBJ2-3 - many TRBV5-1 CASSLGATPGDTQYF TGCGCCAGCAGCTTGGGGGCCACCCCAGGGGATACGCAGTATTTT
TRBJ1-1 - - TRBV21-1 CASSKVWGSFAEAFF TGTGCCAGCAGCAAAGTATGGGGGTCATTTGCAGAAGCTTTCTTT
TRBJ1-4 - few TRBV4-1 CASSALRGEKLFF TGCGCCAGCAGCGCCCTACGGGGGGAAAAACTGTTTTTT
TRBJ2-2 - few TRBV24-1 CATSDFQVSKNTGELFF TGTGCCACCAGTGACTTCCAGGTTAGCAAGAACACCGGGGAGCTGTTTTTT
TRBJ2-7 - many TRBV7-2 CASSFASSYEQYF TGTGCCAGCAGCTTCGCTAGCTCCTACGAGCAGTACTTC
TRBJ2-1 - many TRBV7-8 CASSLSSSSYNEQFF TGTGCCAGCAGCTTATCCTCTAGCTCCTACAATGAGCAGTTCTTC
TRBJ2-7 TRBD2 - TRBV20-1 CSAESSGRAGSEQYF TGCAGTGCTGAATCTAGCGGGAGGGCCGGATCCGAGCAGTACTTC
TRBJ2-2 - many TRBV12-3/TRBV12-4 CASNVQGNTGELFF TGTGCCAGCAACGTACAGGGGAACACCGGGGAGCTGTTTTTT
TRBJ1-5 - few TRBV19 CASSMVPGKQPQHF TGTGCCAGTAGTATGGTGCCAGGGAAGCAGCCCCAGCATTTT
TRBJ2-3 TRBD2 many TRBV7-8 CASSIPTGGWSGGVTDTQYF TGTGCCAGCAGCATACCAACCGGGGGCTGGAGCGGGGGGGTCACAGATACGCAGTATTTT
TRBJ1-2 - - TRBV12-3/TRBV12-4 CASSFSGPIRGYTF TGTGCCAGCAGTTTTTCCGGGCCGATACGAGGCTACACCTTC
TRBJ2-7 TRBD2 - TRBV9 CASSVGPGLAHEQYF TGTGCCAGCAGCGTAGGACCAGGACTAGCCCACGAGCAGTACTTC
TRBJ2-1 - few TRBV20-1 CSARGGRLFNEQFF TGCAGTGCTAGGGGAGGACGGCTTTTCAATGAGCAGTTCTTC
TRBJ1-2 TRBD1 many TRBV7-2 CASSLGQGGGYGYTF TGTGCCAGCAGCTTAGGACAGGGAGGTGGCTATGGCTACACCTTC
TRBJ2-3 - many TRBV5-1 CASSLASNTDTQYF TGCGCCAGCAGCTTGGCTAGCAACACAGATACGCAGTATTTT
TRBJ2-7 - few TRBV30 CAWSRNAYEQYF TGTGCCTGGAGTAGAAACGCCTACGAGCAGTACTTC
TRBJ2-3 - many TRBV20-1 CSAPDLTDTQYF TGCAGTGCCCCGGACCTCACAGATACGCAGTATTTT
TRBJ2-5 TRBD2 - TRBV7-3 CASINAGTSGRVTQYF TGTGCCAGCATCAACGCCGGGACTAGCGGGAGAGTGACCCAGTACTTC
TRBJ1-1 - - TRBV5-1 CASSSGVGAWDTEAFF TGCGCCAGCAGCTCCGGCGTGGGGGCCTGGGACACTGAAGCTTTCTTT
TRBJ2-3 TRBD2 - TRBV20-1 CSARGGGGPDTQYF TGCAGTGCTAGGGGCGGGGGGGGTCCAGATACGCAGTATTTT
TRBJ1-5 - - TRBV5-6 CASSLTRASNQPQHF TGTGCCAGCAGCTTGACCAGGGCTAGCAATCAGCCCCAGCATTTT
TRBJ2-7 - many TRBV20-1 CSARENREQYF TGCAGTGCTAGAGAAAATAGAGAGCAGTACTTC
TRBJ2-1 - - TRBV18 CASSPQGGLSYNEQFF TGTGCCAGCTCACCACAAGGGGGTTTGTCCTACAATGAGCAGTTCTTC
TRBJ1-4 - many TRBV27 CASRQQNEKLFF TGTGCCAGCAGGCAGCAGAATGAAAAACTGTTTTTT
TRBJ2-5 - few TRBV7-9 CASSFQASGQETQYF TGTGCCAGCAGCTTCCAGGCCTCAGGCCAAGAGACCCAGTACTTC
TRBJ2-3 - - TRBV4-3 CASRRGVGADTQYF TGCGCCAGCAGGAGGGGGGTAGGGGCAGATACGCAGTATTTT
TRBJ2-1 TRBD2 few TRBV5-1 CASNRLAGVDYNEQFF TGCGCCAGCAACCGACTAGCGGGGGTGGATTACAATGAGCAGTTCTTC
TRBJ2-7 TRBD2 few TRBV6-5 CASSYQTSGPYEQYF TGTGCCAGCAGTTACCAAACTAGCGGGCCCTACGAGCAGTACTTC
TRBJ2-1 - many TRBV7-2 CASSRSADLNEQFF TGTGCCAGCAGCCGCAGTGCCGATCTCAATGAGCAGTTCTTC
TRBJ1-1 - many TRBV20-1 CSALGGGALPRMAFF TGCAGTGCTCTTGGGGGAGGGGCGCTGCCCAGAATGGCTTTCTTT
TRBJ2-3 - many TRBV7-2 CASSLYGPLNITDTQYF TGTGCCAGCAGCTTGTATGGACCTTTGAATATAACAGATACGCAGTATTTT
TRBJ2-2 - - TRBV5-6 CASSLLRRTNTGELFF TGTGCCAGCAGCTTGCTTCGCAGAACGAACACCGGGGAGCTGTTTTTT
TRBJ1-4 - many TRBV12-3/TRBV12-4 CASAVISGGNEKLFF TGTGCCAGCGCAGTCATCAGCGGGGGGAATGAAAAACTGTTTTTT
TRBJ2-3 - - TRBV18 CASSVGQSTDTQYF TGTGCCAGCTCTGTAGGACAGAGCACAGATACGCAGTATTTT